This T cell receptor (beta chain) is drawn from a study of beta chain features in type 1 diabetes. Study summary: Patients were similar to healthy donors in age and gender (as well as in cell yields).

With respect to this clone: As yet, its antigen is unknown.

Germline V gene lookup returns CDR1 GTSNPN and CDR2 SVGIG (reference sequence). Trimming took 4 bases from V and 2 from J, leaving 18 bases between them. The CDR3 sequence is 16 residues long. Central memory, naive, regulatory and stem cell-like memory CD4+ cells were sorted by CD45RO/CCR7/CD25/CD127/CD95/CD27. Investigators reverse transcribed all isolated RNA, so they sequenced expressed TCRB transcripts. Assay used: immunoSEQ multiplex PCR; TCRdb lists only in-frame clones, some missing. Of about 360,000 clones in the sample, around 12% were seen once. Findings and limits, study-wide: The analysis here could not establish whether HLA type shapes TCRB rearrangement.

This TCR came from a man between 18 and 35 years old in good health. The specimen sequenced was naive CD4+ T cells from blood. This chain uses TRBV30 with TRBJ1-5; D may be TRBD1 (6 bases). CDR3 nucleotides: TGTGCCTGGAAAGGGAGGGAGGGGGGTCGCAATCAGCCCCAGCATTTT. Its translation: CAWKGREGGRNQPQHF.